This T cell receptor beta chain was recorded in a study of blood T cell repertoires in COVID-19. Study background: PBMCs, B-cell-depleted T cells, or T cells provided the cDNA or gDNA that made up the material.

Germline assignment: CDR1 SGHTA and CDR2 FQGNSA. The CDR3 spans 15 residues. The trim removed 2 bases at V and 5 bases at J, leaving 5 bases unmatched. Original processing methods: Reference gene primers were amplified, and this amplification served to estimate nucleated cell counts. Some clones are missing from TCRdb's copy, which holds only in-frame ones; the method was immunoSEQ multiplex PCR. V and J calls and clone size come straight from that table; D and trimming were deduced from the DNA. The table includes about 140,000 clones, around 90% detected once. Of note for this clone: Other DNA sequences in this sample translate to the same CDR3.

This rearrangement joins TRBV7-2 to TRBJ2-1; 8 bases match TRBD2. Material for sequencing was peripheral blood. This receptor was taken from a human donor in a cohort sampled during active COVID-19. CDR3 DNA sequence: TGTGCCAGCAGCTTAACTAGCGGAGTCGACAATGAGCAGTTCTTC. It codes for CASSLTSGVDNEQFF.